Sequencing of this T cell receptor beta chain was carried out in a study of molecular identifiers for immune sequencing clone quantification. MiXCR, run by TCRdb on the PCR reads, gives a single entry per CDR3 protein. This table holds about 65,000 distinct CDR3 sequences, under 20% found once. Germline V gene lookup returns CDR1 LGHNA and CDR2 YSLEER. The CDR3 runs to 16 residues. Trimming at V came to 0 bases and at J to 6 bases, leaving 10 bases not matched to a gene. This clonotype was detected ten times or more. This TCR was recovered from a human donor in good health. Some libraries in this study had Jurkat cell RNA spiked in. The sequencing input was naive CD8+ T cells from blood, with Jurkat cell RNA spiked in. The subset denotes: FACS-sorted CD8+CD4-CCR7+CD45RA+ naive T cells. V and J are TRBV4-3 and TRBJ2-7; TRBD2 matches at 8 bases. In nucleotides, the CDR3 is TGCGCCAGCAGCCAAGATTTTAGGACTAGCTTTAGCGAGCAGTACTTC. This sequence encodes CASSQDFRTSFSEQYF.